These 7 T cell receptor beta chains share one sample of origin, sequenced in a study of cytomegalovirus exposure and HLA in healthy donors. It was with 60 Vbeta and 13 Jbeta primers that the PCR ran. Assay used: immunoSEQ multiplex PCR; TCRdb lists only in-frame clones, some missing. The sample has 130,000 or so clones; more than 60% are singletons. Sequencing was done on a sample of PBMCs. These receptors were obtained from a woman aged 35 to 49 in good health and CMV-seropositive.

V usage is TRBV4-1 and J usage is TRBJ2-7; TRBD1 matches 12 bases. J lost 2 bases, V lost 1 base, and 0 bases had no gene match. CDR1 and CDR2 (germline): MGHRA, YSYEKL. This CDR3 contains 15 residues. CDR3 coding DNA: TGCGCCAGCAGCCAAGGGGACAGGGGGCCCTACGAGCAGTACTTC. Translating gives CASSQGDRGPYEQYF.

This clone was counted only a few times. This chain links TRBV2 with TRBJ1-4; 7 bases fit TRBD1. The CDR3 sequence is 12 residues long. V gave up 9 bases and J gave up 7 bases; unmatched junction bases: 5. Per the germline V gene, CDR1 is SNHLY and CDR2 is FYNNEI. CDR3 DNA sequence: TGTGCCAGTAGACAGGGCGGTGAAAAACTGTTTTTT. It yields the protein CASRQGGEKLFF. Using reference TRBV2 and TRBJ1-4 for the parts outside the CDR3, the full variable domain is EPEVTQTPSHQVTQMGQEVILRCVPISNHLYFYWYRQILGQKVEFLVSFYNNEISEKSEIFDDQFSVERPDGSNFTLKIRSTKLEDSAMYFCASRQGGEKLFFGSGTQLSVL.

CDR3 sequence (DNA): TGTGCCATCAGTTCCGGGACAGGGTCACAAGAGACCCAGTACTTC. This translates into CAISSGTGSQETQYF. This chain joins TRBV10-3 and TRBJ2-5; 9 nucleotides align to TRBD1. The length of the CDR3 is 15 residues. J was trimmed by 2 bases and V by 5 bases; bases with no gene match: 6. Germline lookup yields CDR1 ENHRY and CDR2 SYGVKD.

This clone was detected ten times or more. This sequence joins TRBV5-1 and TRBJ1-1; no reliable D call. The V gene lost 5 bases and the J gene lost 7 bases, with 12 bases spanning the gap. The CDR3 extends over 12 amino acids. Looked up from germline, CDR1 is SGHRS and CDR2 is YFSETQ. CDR3 bases: TGCGCCAGCAGACTTACAGCTGATGAAGCTTTCTTT. This gives the protein CASRLTADEAFF.

This clone was picked up a small number of times. V is TRBV28 and J is TRBJ1-2; 11 bases align to TRBD1. V gave up 4 bases and J gave up 4 bases; unmatched junction bases: 5. Germline V gene sequence: CDR1 MDHEN, CDR2 SYDVKM. The CDR3 consists of 15 residues. As DNA, the CDR3 is TGTGCCAGCAGTTCGGGGGACAGGGGGGCCTATGGCTACACCTTC. This gives the protein CASSSGDRGAYGYTF.

The chain joins TRBV18 to TRBJ1-2; maybe TRBD1 (6 bases). V was trimmed by 2 bases and J by 13 bases, leaving 17 bases between them. Germline lookup yields CDR1 KGHSH and CDR2 LQKENI. The CDR3 is 13 residues long. The CDR3, as DNA: TGTGCCAGCTCACCAGGGGAAACAGGGTTGGGCACCTTC. Translated: CASSPGETGLGTF. The full variable domain, with the rest looked up from reference TRBV18 and TRBJ1-2, is NAGVMQNPRHLVRRRGQEARLRCSPMKGHSHVYWYRQLPEEGLKFMVYLQKENIIDESGMPKERFSAEFPKEGPSILRIQQVVRGDSAAYFCASSPGETGLGTFGSGTRLTVV.

The rearrangement joins TRBV21-1 to TRBJ2-3; TRBD2, as called in the table, went unchecked against the DNA. TRBV21-1 is tagged as a pseudogene. This CDR3 has 17 residues. The CDR3 coding sequence is TGTGCCAGCAGCAAATCAGCGGGAGTGGCACACACAGATACGCAGTATTTT. Translated, it gives CASSKSAGVAHTDTQYF.